The TCR beta chain under discussion was sequenced for a study of blood T cell repertoires in COVID-19. Looking at the study overall: The United States, Italy and Spain supplied acute and convalescent COVID-19 samples. The analysed material was cDNA or gDNA that came from T cells, B-cell-depleted T cells, or PBMCs.

Repertoires were generated with immunoSEQ multiplex PCR, while TCRdb's copy carries only in-frame clones and drops some. This sample carries roughly 420,000 clones, 88% of them seen once, and the ten largest clones take 0.95% to 1%. Clinical histories supplied by participants themselves formed the basis of cohort assignment. The germline gives CDR1 SGHTA, CDR2 FQGNSA. V was shortened by 6 bases and J by 4 bases, with 21 bases between the two germline ends. The CDR3 spans 17 residues. Sequenced input: PBMCs or T cells enriched from blood (not recorded which). The chain joins TRBV7-2 to TRBJ2-2; D possibly corresponds to TRBD2 (7 bases). The sequence was collected from a woman aged 25 to 39 with acute COVID-19. CDR3: CASRYRVGGPSTGELFF. CDR3 in DNA: TGTGCCAGCAGATATAGAGTCGGGGGGCCGAGCACCGGGGAGCTGTTTTTT.